This T cell receptor beta chain was identified in a study of blood T cell repertoires in COVID-19. Study-wide background: Researchers got acute and convalescent COVID-19 samples from the United States, Italy and Spain. From T cells, B-cell-depleted T cells, or PBMCs came the material, which was cDNA or gDNA.

V dropped 4 bases and J dropped 2 bases, with 13 bases sitting between them. The CDR3 loop spans 14 amino acids. Germline V gene lookup returns CDR1 SGHRS and CDR2 YFSETQ. How the authors handled the data: Amplification from reference gene primers served as the basis for estimated nucleated cell counts. The table came from immunoSEQ multiplex PCR; TCRdb's copy has only in-frame clones and leaves some out. That table gives V, J and clone size, and the DNA gave D and trimming. This table has over 25,000 clones, roughly nine tenths appearing once. The chain carries TRBV5-1 and TRBJ2-7; D is unclear. The source is a human donor with active COVID-19. The donor label of this sample is uncertain. Sequencing input: peripheral blood. DNA of the CDR3: TGCGCCAGCAGCCCTGAAACCCCTACCTACGAGCAGTACTTC. Encoded protein: CASSPETPTYEQYF.